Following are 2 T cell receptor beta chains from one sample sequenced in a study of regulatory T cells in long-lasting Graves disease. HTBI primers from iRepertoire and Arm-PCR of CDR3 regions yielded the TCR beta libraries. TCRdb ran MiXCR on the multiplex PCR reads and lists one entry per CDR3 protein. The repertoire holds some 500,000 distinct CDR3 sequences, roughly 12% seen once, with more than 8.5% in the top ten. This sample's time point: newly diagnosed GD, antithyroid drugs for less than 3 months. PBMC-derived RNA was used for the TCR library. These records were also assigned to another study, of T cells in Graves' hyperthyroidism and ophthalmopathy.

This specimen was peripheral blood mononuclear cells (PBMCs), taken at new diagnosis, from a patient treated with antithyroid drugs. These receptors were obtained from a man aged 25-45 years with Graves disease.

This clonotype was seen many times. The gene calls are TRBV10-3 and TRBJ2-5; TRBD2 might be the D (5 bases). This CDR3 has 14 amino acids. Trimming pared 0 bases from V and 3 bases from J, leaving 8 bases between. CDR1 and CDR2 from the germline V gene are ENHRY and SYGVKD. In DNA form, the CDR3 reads TGTGCCATCAGTGAGTCAATGGGAGAAGAGACCCAGTACTTC. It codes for CAISESMGEETQYF.

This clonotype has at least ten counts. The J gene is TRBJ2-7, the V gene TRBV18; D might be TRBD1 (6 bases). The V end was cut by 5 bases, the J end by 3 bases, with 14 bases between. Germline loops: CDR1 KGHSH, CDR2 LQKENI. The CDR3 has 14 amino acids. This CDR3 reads CASSIQGGGYEQYF. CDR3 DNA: TGTGCCAGCTCAATACAGGGTGGTGGCTACGAGCAGTACTTC.